Listed below are T cell receptor beta chains from one sample, sequenced in a study of beta chain features in type 1 diabetes. Produced via immunoSEQ multiplex PCR; TCRdb's table is partial and in-frame only. Counted here are about 640,000 clones, around 12% occurring once; the ten biggest clones make up 0.095% to 0.15%. Sequencing was performed on naive CD4+ T cells from blood. The receptors here all came from a man aged 30 to 39 with type 1 diabetes. The CDR3 runs from the conserved cysteine through the conserved F or W. D genes are given only for firm matches. Some rows mark clone size as missing; the rest say once, few, many or name a class of expanded clone.

clone_size	d_call	v_call	j_call	cdr3_aa	cdr3_nt
NA	NA	TRBV19	TRBJ1-2	CASSIGRAAYTF	TGTGCCAGTAGTATAGGGAGGGCGGCCTACACCTTC
few	NA	TRBV29-1	TRBJ1-2	CSASDTLRDYGYTF	TGCAGCGCCTCGGACACTCTGAGAGACTATGGCTACACCTTC
few	NA	TRBV28	TRBJ2-2	CASSFGGGTGELFF	TGTGCCAGCAGTTTCGGTGGGGGCACCGGGGAGCTGTTTTTT
NA	TRBD1	TRBV30	TRBJ2-7	CAWLGQGDEQYF	TGTGCCTGGTTGGGACAGGGAGACGAGCAGTACTTC
few	NA	TRBV7-8	TRBJ1-6	CASSLDGRSNSPLHF	TGTGCCAGCAGCTTGGACGGTCGGTCTAATTCACCCCTCCACTTT
few	NA	TRBV28	TRBJ2-2	CASTAGVPGELFF	TGTGCCAGCACCGCAGGGGTTCCCGGGGAGCTGTTTTTT
NA	NA	TRBV30	TRBJ1-4	CAWKSLQSELFF	TGTGCCTGGAAATCCCTCCAATCGGAACTGTTTTTT
NA	NA	TRBV6-5	TRBJ1-2	CASSYAGSGYTF	TGTGCCAGCAGTTACGCCGGGAGTGGCTACACCTTC
NA	NA	TRBV7-5	TRBJ2-5	CANPQSPGGEYF	TGTGCCAATCCGCAATCCCCTGGGGGCGAGTACTTC
few	NA	TRBV10-3	TRBJ2-2	CAISVNGPNTGELFF	TGTGCCATCAGTGTGAACGGTCCGAACACCGGGGAGCTGTTTTTT
NA	NA	TRBV28	TRBJ1-2	CASSFYSNGYTF	TGTGCCAGCAGTTTTTACAGCAATGGCTACACCTTC
NA	NA	TRBV7-2	TRBJ2-7	CASSLVPYEQYF	TGTGCCAGCAGCTTAGTCCCCTACGAGCAGTACTTC
NA	TRBD1	TRBV7-6	TRBJ2-2	CASSKPPGQARTGELFF	TGTGCCAGCAGCAAGCCACCGGGACAGGCGAGAACCGGGGAGCTGTTTTTT
few	NA	TRBV5-1	TRBJ1-2	CASSLADKAYGYTF	TGCGCCAGCAGCTTGGCAGACAAGGCTTATGGCTACACCTTC